This TCR beta chain was captured by sequencing in a study of T cells in localized non-small cell lung cancer. Study-wide findings and caveats: Appearances in adjacent lung were noted for a median roughly 50 of the top 100 tumor clones. Multi-region tumor sequencing was not done, so intratumor heterogeneity could not be excluded. Adjacent uninvolved lung tissue had the highest T cell clonality, exceeding tumor.

Comments on this clone: What it recognizes is unknown.

The table came from immunoSEQ multiplex PCR; TCRdb's copy has only in-frame clones and leaves some out. The sample lists tens of thousands of clones; roughly 90% were seen once. The germline CDR1 and CDR2 sequences are KGHSH and LQKENI. The CDR3 extends over 12 amino acids. The germline V and J ends were trimmed by 8 bases and 1 base, with 9 bases remaining between them. The source of this sequence is a female donor over 55 with stage I squamous cell lung carcinoma. The rearrangement links TRBV18 to TRBJ2-7; D gene unclear. Specimen: peripheral blood, collected before any cancer treatment. The CDR3, as DNA: TGTGCCAGCGCCCCAACATCCTACGAGCAGTACTTC. Translating gives CASAPTSYEQYF.